The clone carrying this TCR beta chain was found a few times. A much larger clone lies one base from this, so it may be a read error. This sample is part of a study of CD8+CD57+ T cells in acquired aplastic anemia. The overall study: Mean yield of DNA from sorted CD4+ and CD8+ cells was roughly 3.4 ug.

Trimming took 5 bases from V and 3 from J, leaving 10 bases between them. This CDR3 is 14 amino acids long. The V gene's germline CDR1 is MNHNS and CDR2 SASEGT. Patients included in sequencing had previously demonstrated CD8+CD57+ cell expansion by flow cytometry. Researchers used genomic DNA as the template to profile TCR beta VDJ and CDR3. TCRdb itself ran the reads through MiXCR, one entry per CDR3 protein. The sample carries about 170,000 distinct CDR3 sequences, around 48% recorded once. J is TRBJ2-2 and V is TRBV6-1; D uncertain. The sequence derives from a human donor with aplastic anemia. The sequencing sample was made of sorted CD4+, CD8+, or CD8+CD57+ T cells (not recorded which) from PBMCs. The CDR3 DNA reads as TGTGCCAGCAGTCCCCAAGAGGACACCGGGGAGCTGTTTTTT. Amino acid sequence: CASSPQEDTGELFF.